Presented here are 8 T cell receptor beta chains from one specimen sequenced in a study of shared T cell receptors in the human thymus. Clones were sequenced by immunoSEQ multiplex PCR, and TCRdb holds only the in-frame ones, with some missing. The sample lists under 700,000 clones; 75% to 85% were seen once. The sample was also reused in another study, on human thymus T cells.

Sequencing input: thymocytes. These receptors all come from a boy under two years old with a congenital heart defect.

The gene calls are TRBV19 and TRBJ1-2; TRBD1 might be the D (6 bases). The germline V gene has CDR1 LNHDA and CDR2 SQIVND (reference sequence). V was shortened by 1 base and J by 3 bases, with 18 bases between the two germline ends. The CDR3 loop spans 17 amino acids. In nucleotides, the CDR3 is TGTGCCAGTAGTATAGCTCTCGGCTTTGGGGGCTACTATGGCTACACCTTC. Protein product: CASSIALGFGGYYGYTF.

This rearrangement joins TRBV5-4 to TRBJ2-7; D is undetermined. CDR1 and CDR2 from the germline V gene are SGHNT and YYREEE (reference sequence). The ends were cut back, 1 base at V and 9 bases at J, with 14 bases in the middle. The CDR3 runs to 13 residues. The CDR3 protein is CASSLLATPRQYF. The CDR3 region has the DNA TGTGCCAGCAGCTTGTTGGCAACCCCTAGGCAGTACTTC. Together with reference TRBV5-4 and TRBJ2-7, the CDR3 gives the full variable domain: ETGVTQSPTHLIKTRGQQVTLRCSSQSGHNTVSWYQQALGQGPQFIFQYYREEENGRGNFPPRFSGLQFPNYSSELNVNALELDDSALYLCASSLLATPRQYFGPGTRLTVT.

V is TRBV7-9 and J is TRBJ2-4; TRBD1 agrees at 12 bases. With V trimmed by 6 bases and J by 0 bases, 9 bases remained unmatched. The length of the CDR3 is 18 residues. Germline assignment: CDR1 SEHNR and CDR2 FQNEAQ (reference sequence). Here the CDR3 DNA reads TGTGCCAGCAGTGGGACAGGGGGCAATATATTAGCCAAAAACATTCAGTACTTC. This encodes CASSGTGGNILAKNIQYF. Filled out from reference TRBV7-9 and TRBJ2-4, the complete variable domain reads DTGVSQNPRHKITKRGQNVTFRCDPISEHNRLYWYRQTLGQGPEFLTYFQNEAQLEKSRLLSDRFSAERPKGSFSTLEIQRTEQGDSAMYLCASSGTGGNILAKNIQYFGAGTRLSVL.

The rearrangement uses TRBV19 and TRBJ2-2, with a weak D call TRBD1 (7 bases). The germline V gene has CDR1 LNHDA and CDR2 SQIVND (reference sequence). The CDR3 extends over 16 amino acids. Trimming left V 3 bases short and J 2 bases short, with 13 bases between. The CDR3, as DNA: TGTGCCAGTAGTATGGGGGGACAGCTCAACACCGGGGAGCTGTTTTTT. This translates into CASSMGGQLNTGELFF. Using reference TRBV19 and TRBJ2-2 for the parts outside the CDR3, the full variable domain is DGGITQSPKYLFRKEGQNVTLSCEQNLNHDAMYWYRQDPGQGLRLIYYSQIVNDFQKGDIAEGYSVSREKKESFPLTVTSAQKNPTAFYLCASSMGGQLNTGELFFGEGSRLTVL.

The chain carries TRBV27 and TRBJ2-3; 9 bases line up with TRBD2. The V and J ends lost 5 bases and 1 base, in that order; junction bases with no gene match: 13. The germline V gene has CDR1 MNHEY and CDR2 SMNVEV (reference sequence). This CDR3 has 18 residues. CDR3 DNA: TGTGCCAGCAGTCATCGGGCCTTAGCGGGAGTAGGCACAGATACGCAGTATTTT. It specifies CASSHRALAGVGTDTQYF.

The chain recombines TRBV19 with TRBJ1-5, with D uncertain. This CDR3 is built from 15 residues. CDR1 LNHDA and CDR2 SQIVND come from the germline V gene (reference sequence). The V gene lost 6 bases and the J gene lost 0 bases, with 12 bases spanning the gap. The CDR3 is CASRGSGDSNQPQHF. CDR3 DNA: TGTGCCAGTAGGGGTTCGGGAGATAGCAATCAGCCCCAGCATTTT.

This chain uses TRBV5-1 with TRBJ1-2, with D maybe TRBD1 (6 bases). The CDR3 sequence is 13 residues long. V was pared by 3 bases and J by 3 bases, with 9 bases between. Germline V lookup: CDR1 SGHRS, CDR2 YFSETQ. CDR3 coding DNA: TGCGCCAGCAGCTCACAGGGCGACTATGGCTACACCTTC. Translated: CASSSQGDYGYTF.

The chain recombines TRBV11-2 with TRBJ1-4; D gene unclear. Germline V lookup: CDR1 SGHAT, CDR2 FQNNGV. The CDR3 extends over 16 amino acids. V was pared by 5 bases and J by 2 bases, with 15 bases between. CDR3 nucleotides: TGTGCCAGCAGCATCGAGGAGGGTGCGACTAATGAAAAACTGTTTTTT. Translated, it gives CASSIEEGATNEKLFF.